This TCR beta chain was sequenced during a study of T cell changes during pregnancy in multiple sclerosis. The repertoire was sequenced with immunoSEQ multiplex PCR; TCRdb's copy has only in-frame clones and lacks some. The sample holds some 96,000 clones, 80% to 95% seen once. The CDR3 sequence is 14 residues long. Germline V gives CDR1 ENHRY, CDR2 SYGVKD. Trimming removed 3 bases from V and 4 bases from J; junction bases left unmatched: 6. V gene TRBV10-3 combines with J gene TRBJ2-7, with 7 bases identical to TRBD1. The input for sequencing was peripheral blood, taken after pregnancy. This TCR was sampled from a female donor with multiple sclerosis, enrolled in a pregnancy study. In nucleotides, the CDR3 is TGTGCCATCAGTGAAGCCAGGGGGTTGTACGAGCAGTACTTC. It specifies CAISEARGLYEQYF.